This T cell receptor beta chain was retrieved from a study of blood T cell repertoires in COVID-19. In its sample, this clone was seen many times. Data came from immunoSEQ multiplex PCR; TCRdb stores just in-frame clones and leaves some out. The sample includes some 180,000 clones, roughly 76% seen only once; the top ten take 12%. The clonotype was recovered from a woman aged 80 or over with COVID-19, enrolled during active disease. Sequencing was done on a sample of peripheral blood.

CDR3 coding DNA: TGTGCCAGCAGCCGCGGCGATCTAGAGAGCACAGATACGCAGTATTTT. It yields the protein CASSRGDLESTDTQYF. The chain uses TRBV14 and TRBJ2-3; no reliable D call. V lost 4 bases and J 0 bases, leaving 14 bases between the germline ends. The germline gives CDR1 SGHDN, CDR2 FVKESK. The CDR3 length is 16 residues.